Each of the 8 T cell receptor beta chains below was sequenced from the same sample in a study of T cells in localized non-small cell lung cancer. Repertoires were generated with immunoSEQ multiplex PCR, while TCRdb's copy carries only in-frame clones and drops some. The table has 130,000 or so clones, about 90% seen once. The specimen was peripheral blood, collected before any cancer treatment. The receptors stem from a female donor older than 55 with stage I lung adenocarcinoma.

The V gene is TRBV18, the J gene TRBJ2-1, with D hard to call. The V and J ends lost 3 bases and 11 bases respectively, with 8 bases between them. The germline V gene encodes CDR1 KGHSH and CDR2 LQKENI. This CDR3 comprises 11 residues. The CDR3 DNA sequence: TGTGCCAGCTCACCGGGGTTAAAGCAGTTCTTC. This gives the protein CASSPGLKQFF.

This rearrangement joins TRBV7-8 to TRBJ2-7; D possibly uses TRBD1 or TRBD2 (5 bases each). V lost 5 bases, J lost 7 bases, and 21 bases lay in between. The length of the CDR3 is 15 residues. Germline-derived CDR1 and CDR2 are SGHVS and FQNEAQ. CDR3 bases: TGTGCCAGCAGCCAGAACATCGGTTCGGGGCGGGAGCAGTACTTC. It codes for CASSQNIGSGREQYF.

The V gene is TRBV5-1, the J gene TRBJ2-5; 9 bases are a match to TRBD2. The CDR3 is 16 residues long. Germline V CDR1 and CDR2: SGHRS, YFSETQ. The V and J ends lost 0 bases and 5 bases, in that order; junction bases with no gene match: 8. The CDR3 protein is CASSLGASGIGETQYF. The CDR3 region has the DNA TGCGCCAGCAGCTTGGGGGCTAGCGGGATTGGTGAGACCCAGTACTTC.

This chain joins TRBV5-4 and TRBJ1-2, with D uncertain. Germline V lookup: CDR1 SGHNT, CDR2 YYREEE (reference sequence). This CDR3 region has 13 residues. Trimming took off 4 bases at V and 8 bases at J, with 15 bases between the two ends. The CDR3 loop is CASSADQIGGYTF. The CDR3 region has the DNA TGTGCCAGCAGCGCGGACCAAATAGGGGGCTACACCTTC.

The rearrangement joins TRBV7-8 to TRBJ1-5; D gene ambiguous. V lost 2 bases, J lost 4 bases, and 9 bases lay in between. Germline lookup yields CDR1 SGHVS and CDR2 FQNEAQ. The CDR3 extends over 14 amino acids. CDR3 loop: CASSLLMGNQPQHF. The CDR3 coding sequence is TGTGCCAGCAGCTTACTCATGGGTAATCAGCCCCAGCATTTT.

The chain has TRBV7-9 and TRBJ2-7; 9 bases line up with TRBD2. With 5 bases clipped from V and 4 bases from J, the junction kept 12 bases outside the gene matches. The CDR3 is made up of 16 amino acids. Germline CDR1 is SEHNR and CDR2 is FQNEAQ (reference sequence). CDR3 bases: TGTGCCAGCAGCCCCCTAGGAATAGCGGGAGATTACGAGCAGTACTTC. Translating it yields CASSPLGIAGDYEQYF. The variable domain in full, completed from reference TRBV7-9 and TRBJ2-7, reads DTGVSQNPRHKITKRGQNVTFRCDPISEHNRLYWYRQTLGQGPEFLTYFQNEAQLEKSRLLSDRFSAERPKGSFSTLEIQRTEQGDSAMYLCASSPLGIAGDYEQYFGPGTRLTVT.

The rearrangement links TRBV2 to TRBJ2-1; tentatively, D is TRBD2 (5 bases). This CDR3 region has 13 residues. V dropped 11 bases and J dropped 4 bases, with 15 bases sitting between them. The germline gives CDR1 SNHLY, CDR2 FYNNEI. CDR3 sequence reads: CAGPRSGYNEQFF. CDR3 DNA sequence: TGTGCCGGCCCAAGAAGCGGATACAATGAGCAGTTCTTC.

The chain has TRBV15 and TRBJ1-1; D is uncertain. Germline lookup yields CDR1 LNHNV and CDR2 YYDKDF (reference sequence). The CDR3 has 14 amino acids. Trimming pared 2 bases from V and 4 bases from J, leaving 11 bases between. CDR3 amino acids: CATSRWAGGTEAFF. The CDR3 region has the DNA TGTGCCACCAGCAGATGGGCGGGTGGCACTGAAGCTTTCTTT.